This T cell receptor beta chain was retrieved from a study of T cell repertoires in cytomegalovirus infection. Study-level background: Newly reported HLA-C-restricted and thoroughly characterized HLA-B-restricted CMV epitopes were employed. The public TCR beta signatures pointed to both CMV infection and matching HLA type.

TCRdb used MiXCR to reprocess the reads, holding one entry per CDR3 protein. Among 140,000 to 150,000 distinct CDR3 sequences listed, over 25% were seen once. Deletions cut 5 bases from V and 3 bases from J, with 17 bases between. CDR1 is SGHDN, CDR2 FVKESK, per germline. This CDR3 has 15 residues. This clonotype was counted between two and nine times. Its antigen is unidentified. Study outcomes and limitations: Within the response measured ex vivo, HLA-C-restricted CMV-specific TCR beta clonotypes were dominant. Summed frequency of public TCR beta families distinguished CMV carriers with the relevant HLA.

V and J are TRBV14 and TRBJ2-7, with D hard to call. Sequencing was performed on CD8+ T cells from cultured PBMCs, taken from culture after CMV antigen stimulation. This receptor was obtained from a human donor in good health (CMV status not recorded). Some clones in this sample may be carry-over from other donors' samples. In DNA form, the CDR3 reads TGTGCCAGCAGCTTGGGAAGTTCGGCGGTCTACGAGCAGTACTTC. This gives the protein CASSLGSSAVYEQYF.